What follows are 16 T cell receptor beta chains derived from one specimen sequenced in a study of beta chain features in type 1 diabetes. The study reverse transcribed the entire isolated RNA, so it sequenced expressed TCRB transcripts. This table comes from immunoSEQ multiplex PCR, and its TCRdb copy is limited to in-frame clones, with some not included. The data hold some 240,000 clones, with about a tenth observed a single time. The material sequenced was central memory CD4+ T cells from blood. The receptors come from a man aged 18-30 years in good health.

This clone has a count of ten or more. The genes are TRBV7-2 and TRBJ2-5, with 9 bases matching TRBD1. The germline V gene has CDR1 SGHTA and CDR2 FQGNSA. This CDR3 region has 14 residues. V lost 3 bases, J lost 5 bases, and 4 bases stayed unmatched. CDR3 protein: CASSFDRGRETQYF. DNA for the CDR3: TGTGCCAGCAGCTTCGACAGGGGGAGGGAGACCCAGTACTTC.

This clone was observed a few times. A single base is all that separates this from a far larger clone, so a read error is likely. The V call is TRBV7-2, the J call TRBJ1-4, with 8 bases that match TRBD1. V gave up 8 bases and J gave up 6 bases; unmatched junction bases: 8. The CDR3 runs to 14 residues. Germline values: CDR1 SGHTA, CDR2 FQGNSA. CDR3 nucleotide sequence: TGTGCCAGCTGCCTGGACAGGGCTGATGAAAAACTGTTTTTT. It yields the protein CASCLDRADEKLFF.

The rearrangement links TRBV27 to TRBJ2-1; 9 bases fit TRBD2. The germline V gene encodes CDR1 MNHEY and CDR2 SMNVEV (reference sequence). Unmatched junction bases numbered 15, after V lost 5 bases and J lost 4 bases. The CDR3 loop spans 18 amino acids. The CDR3 loop is CASSLLTPGLALYNEQFF. The CDR3 nucleotides read TGTGCCAGCAGTCTCCTCACCCCGGGACTAGCATTATACAATGAGCAGTTCTTC.

The chain joins TRBV18 to TRBJ2-6, with D possibly called TRBD1 or TRBD2 (5 bases each). Germline V gene sequence: CDR1 KGHSH, CDR2 LQKENI. CDR3 size: 16 residues. V shed 0 bases and J shed 4 bases, with 10 bases lying between them. CDR3 sequence: CASSPPRGPGANVLTF. The CDR3 DNA is TGTGCCAGCTCACCACCAAGGGGACCCGGGGCCAACGTCCTGACTTTC.

This chain joins TRBV15 and TRBJ2-3; no firm D call. Per germline, CDR1 LNHNV and CDR2 YYDKDF (reference sequence). The CDR3 has 16 residues. V lost 0 bases to trimming and J lost 2 bases, with 12 bases between them. CDR3 sequence: CATSRDGRFFTDTQYF. CDR3 nucleotides: TGTGCCACCAGCAGAGATGGCAGATTCTTCACAGATACGCAGTATTTT.

In its sample, this clone was seen many times. The genes are TRBV6-5 and TRBJ1-2, with 9 bases lining up with TRBD1. J was trimmed by 7 bases and V by 10 bases; bases with no gene match: 4. This CDR3 has 11 residues. Germline CDR1 MNHEY, CDR2 SVGAGI. The CDR3 protein is CATRTGAGYTF. CDR3 in DNA: TGTGCCACCAGGACAGGGGCTGGCTACACCTTC.

This clone has a handful of counts. The V gene is TRBV30, the J gene TRBJ2-7; D call uncertain. Germline V gives CDR1 GTSNPN, CDR2 SVGIG (reference sequence). The CDR3 is made up of 15 amino acids. Trimming removed 0 bases at V and 2 bases at J, with 14 bases between. CDR3 sequence reads: CAWSVGLGRTYEQYF. The CDR3 DNA reads TGTGCCTGGAGTGTAGGGTTGGGCAGGACCTACGAGCAGTACTTC. The full variable domain, with the rest looked up from reference TRBV30 and TRBJ2-7, is SQTIHQWPATLVQPVGSPLSLECTVEGTSNPNLYWYRQAAGRGLQLLFYSVGIGQISSEVPQNLSASRPQDRQFILSSKKLLLSDSGFYLCAWSVGLGRTYEQYFGPGTRLTVT.

This clone came up a few times. This CDR3 reads CSVVGNTQYF. CDR3 nucleotides: TGCAGCGTTGTGGGTAATACGCAGTATTTT. This chain connects TRBV29-1 to TRBJ2-3; D is uncertain. This CDR3 is built from 10 residues. V was cut by 4 bases and J by 7 bases, with 6 bases left in between. CDR1 and CDR2 from the germline V gene are SQVTM and ANQGSEA.

This clone was observed a few times. The V call is TRBV7-2, the J call TRBJ2-5; a weak D match, TRBD2 (6 bases). Trimming removed 5 bases at V and 0 bases at J, with 16 bases between. This CDR3 contains 16 residues. CDR1 and CDR2 (germline): SGHTA, FQGNSA. CDR3 sequence (DNA): TGTGCCAGCAGCCCAGCGGGTTCAGCGTACCAAGAGACCCAGTACTTC. Translated, it gives CASSPAGSAYQETQYF.

This clone has ten or more counts. The same CDR3 is also encoded by other DNA sequences in this sample. This chain joins TRBV19 and TRBJ1-5; D perhaps matches TRBD1 (5 bases). Trimming pared 3 bases from V and 7 bases from J, leaving 10 bases between. Per the germline V gene, CDR1 is LNHDA and CDR2 is SQIVND (reference sequence). The CDR3 length is 13 residues. CDR3 residues: CASSIGRDQPQHF. CDR3 nucleotides: TGTGCCAGTAGTATCGGCAGGGACCAGCCCCAGCATTTT. The whole variable domain, remainder taken from reference TRBV19 and TRBJ1-5, is DGGITQSPKYLFRKEGQNVTLSCEQNLNHDAMYWYRQDPGQGLRLIYYSQIVNDFQKGDIAEGYSVSREKKESFPLTVTSAQKNPTAFYLCASSIGRDQPQHFGDGTRLSIL.

The rearrangement uses TRBV4-3 and TRBJ1-2, with D unclear. Between the trimmed V and J ends, which lost 0 bases and 2 bases, there was a span of 7 bases. This CDR3 contains 14 residues. Per germline, CDR1 LGHNA and CDR2 YSLEER. The CDR3 region has the DNA TGCGCCAGCAGCCAAGACCGCATGAACTATGGCTACACCTTC. Translating gives CASSQDRMNYGYTF.

The chain recombines TRBV7-2 with TRBJ2-1; D not resolved. Trimming took 1 base from V and 2 from J, leaving 9 bases between them. The CDR3 length is 15 residues. CDR1 SGHTA and CDR2 FQGNSA come from the germline V gene. In DNA, the CDR3 is TGTGCCAGCAGCTTAGTCGACCCGGCCTACAATGAGCAGTTCTTC. Translated, it gives CASSLVDPAYNEQFF.

This clone was observed a few times. This chain links TRBV15 with TRBJ2-1; D ambiguous. V lost 3 bases to trimming and J lost 1 base, with 13 bases between them. Germline lookup yields CDR1 LNHNV and CDR2 YYDKDF (reference sequence). This CDR3 is built from 16 residues. This CDR3 reads CATSSHRSGSYNEQFF. The DNA for the CDR3 is TGTGCCACCAGCAGCCACCGGTCGGGTTCCTACAATGAGCAGTTCTTC. Together with reference TRBV15 and TRBJ2-1, the CDR3 gives the full variable domain: DAMVIQNPRYQVTQFGKPVTLSCSQTLNHNVMYWYQQKSSQAPKLLFHYYDKDFNNEADTPDNFQSRRPNTSFCFLDIRSPGLGDTAMYLCATSSHRSGSYNEQFFGPGTRLTVL.

This clone has a count of ten or more. This sequence joins TRBV7-9 and TRBJ2-1, with no clear D. Per the germline V gene, CDR1 is SEHNR and CDR2 is FQNEAQ (reference sequence). V was clipped by 5 bases and J by 2 bases, with 13 bases between them. The CDR3 has 15 amino acids. The CDR3 sequence is CASSLRTATYNEQFF. CDR3 nucleotides: TGTGCCAGCAGCCTCCGGACGGCAACCTACAATGAGCAGTTCTTC.

This clone showed up just once. This chain joins TRBV13 and TRBJ2-2; TRBD2 aligns across 9 bases. With 3 bases clipped from V and 4 bases from J, the junction kept 3 bases outside the gene matches. Germline V gene lookup returns CDR1 PRHDT and CDR2 FYEKMQ (reference sequence). The CDR3 runs 15 residues. For the CDR3, the DNA is TGTGCCAGCAGCTTCGGCGGGAGGGCCACCGGGGAGCTGTTTTTT. It specifies CASSFGGRATGELFF.

The chain combines TRBV11-2 with TRBJ2-1; no reliable D call. Trimming stripped 5 bases from V and 4 bases from J, with 15 bases between. Germline CDR1 and CDR2: SGHAT and FQNNGV. The CDR3 runs to 15 residues. The CDR3 sequence is CASSQDLGPYNEQFF. The DNA for the CDR3 is TGTGCCAGCAGCCAAGATCTAGGGCCGTACAATGAGCAGTTCTTC. The whole variable domain, remainder taken from reference TRBV11-2 and TRBJ2-1, is EAGVAQSPRYKIIEKRQSVAFWCNPISGHATLYWYQQILGQGPKLLIQFQNNGVVDDSQLPKDRFSAERLKGVDSTLKIQPAKLEDSAVYLCASSQDLGPYNEQFFGPGTRLTVL.